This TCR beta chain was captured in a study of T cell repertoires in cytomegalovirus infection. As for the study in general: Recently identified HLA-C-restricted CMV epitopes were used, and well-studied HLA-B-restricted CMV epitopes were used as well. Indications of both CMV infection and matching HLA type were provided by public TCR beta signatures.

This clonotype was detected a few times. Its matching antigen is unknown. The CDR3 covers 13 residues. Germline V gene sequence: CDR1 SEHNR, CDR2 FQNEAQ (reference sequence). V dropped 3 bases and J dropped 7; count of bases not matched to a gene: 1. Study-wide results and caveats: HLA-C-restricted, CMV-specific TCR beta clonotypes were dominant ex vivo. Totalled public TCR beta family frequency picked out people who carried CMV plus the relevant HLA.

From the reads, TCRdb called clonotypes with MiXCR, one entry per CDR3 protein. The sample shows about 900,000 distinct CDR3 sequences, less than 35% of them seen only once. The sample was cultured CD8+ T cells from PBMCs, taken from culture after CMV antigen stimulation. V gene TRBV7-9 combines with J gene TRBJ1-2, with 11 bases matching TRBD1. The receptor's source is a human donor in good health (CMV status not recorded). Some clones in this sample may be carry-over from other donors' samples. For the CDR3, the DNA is TGTGCCAGCAGCTTTGGACAGGGGGCTGGCTACACCTTC. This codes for CASSFGQGAGYTF.